These 9 T cell receptor beta chains were sequenced from one sample in a study of T cell responses to AZD1222 COVID-19 vaccine. The repertoire was sequenced with immunoSEQ multiplex PCR; TCRdb's copy has only in-frame clones and lacks some. The repertoire has about 130,000 clones, approximately 88% of them found once; the top ten carry approximately 8%. The material sequenced was peripheral blood, taken on day 0 of AZD1222 vaccination. All receptors derive from an adult in good health.

V and J are TRBV5-4 and TRBJ1-1; 7 positions agree with TRBD1. V gave up 5 bases and J gave up 6 bases; unmatched junction bases: 10. Germline V gene data show CDR1 as SGHNT and CDR2 as YYREEE (reference sequence). CDR3 size: 14 residues. The CDR3, as DNA: TGTGCCAGCAGTAAGCAAGGGGGCGCGGCTGAAGCTTTCTTT. This translates into CASSKQGGAAEAFF.

This chain uses TRBV5-1 with TRBJ1-5, with D hard to call. The CDR3 is 13 residues long. Looked up from germline, CDR1 is SGHRS and CDR2 is YFSETQ. The V end lost 0 bases, the J end lost 7 bases, and 8 bases lay between the germline ends. The CDR3 sequence: CASSLDLGQPQHF. CDR3 DNA sequence: TGCGCCAGCAGCTTGGACCTGGGACAGCCCCAGCATTTT.

V is TRBV28 and J is TRBJ1-1; tentatively, D is TRBD1 (6 bases). V was pared by 2 bases and J by 5 bases, with 12 bases between. The CDR3 is made up of 14 amino acids. CDR1 MDHEN and CDR2 SYDVKM come from the germline V gene. CDR3 coding DNA: TGTGCCAGCAGTTTAGACCAGGGGAGGACTGAAGCTTTCTTT. Its protein product is CASSLDQGRTEAFF.

CDR3 loop: CASSSPSGGGTYEQYF. CDR3 bases: TGTGCCAGCAGCTCACCGAGCGGGGGCGGTACCTACGAGCAGTACTTC. The chain carries TRBV28 and TRBJ2-7, with 8 bases matching TRBD2. The germline V gene has CDR1 MDHEN and CDR2 SYDVKM. Trimming removed 6 bases from V and 2 bases from J; junction bases left unmatched: 12. The CDR3 is 16 amino acids.

This clone has a single count. This sequence joins TRBV27 and TRBJ2-7; 8 nucleotides line up with TRBD1. CDR3 length: 14 residues. Germline CDR1 MNHEY, CDR2 SMNVEV (reference sequence). Trimming cost V 4 bases and J 4 bases; bases outside gene matches: 6. The DNA for the CDR3 is TGTGCCAGCAGTTCCATTGGACAGGGTTACGAGCAGTACTTC. This translates into CASSSIGQGYEQYF.

This chain joins TRBV7-2 and TRBJ2-7; 8 bases are shared with TRBD1. Germline V gene sequence: CDR1 SGHTA, CDR2 FQGNSA. This CDR3 has 13 amino acids. J lost 4 bases, V lost 5 bases, and 4 bases had no gene match. CDR3 DNA: TGTGCCAGCAGCGGATGGACAGGGTACGAGCAGTACTTC. Residues: CASSGWTGYEQYF.

V usage is TRBV18 and J usage is TRBJ1-4; D gene unclear. V was shortened by 2 bases and J by 2 bases, with 6 bases between the two germline ends. Per germline, CDR1 KGHSH and CDR2 LQKENI. The CDR3 covers 14 residues. For the CDR3, the DNA is TGTGCCAGCTCACCAACGGGGACTAATGAAAAACTGTTTTTT. Translating gives CASSPTGTNEKLFF.

This clone has a single count. The J gene is TRBJ2-7, the V gene TRBV29-1; 7 nucleotides match TRBD1. Germline loops: CDR1 SQVTM, CDR2 ANQGSEA. The CDR3 is made up of 16 amino acids. V shed 3 bases, J shed 4 bases, and the junction held 15 bases outside the gene matches. This chain's CDR3 is CSVEGRQGGGLYEQYF. The CDR3, as DNA: TGCAGCGTTGAGGGGAGACAGGGTGGGGGCCTGTACGAGCAGTACTTC.

This chain joins TRBV5-1 and TRBJ2-3, with D possibly being TRBD1 (6 bases). Trimming cost V 4 bases and J 0 bases, with 15 bases left between them. The CDR3 covers 16 residues. Germline-derived CDR1 and CDR2 are SGHRS and YFSETQ. The chain's CDR3 is CASSLFGTPSTDTQYF. CDR3 nucleotides: TGCGCCAGCAGCCTCTTCGGGACACCTAGCACAGATACGCAGTATTTT.